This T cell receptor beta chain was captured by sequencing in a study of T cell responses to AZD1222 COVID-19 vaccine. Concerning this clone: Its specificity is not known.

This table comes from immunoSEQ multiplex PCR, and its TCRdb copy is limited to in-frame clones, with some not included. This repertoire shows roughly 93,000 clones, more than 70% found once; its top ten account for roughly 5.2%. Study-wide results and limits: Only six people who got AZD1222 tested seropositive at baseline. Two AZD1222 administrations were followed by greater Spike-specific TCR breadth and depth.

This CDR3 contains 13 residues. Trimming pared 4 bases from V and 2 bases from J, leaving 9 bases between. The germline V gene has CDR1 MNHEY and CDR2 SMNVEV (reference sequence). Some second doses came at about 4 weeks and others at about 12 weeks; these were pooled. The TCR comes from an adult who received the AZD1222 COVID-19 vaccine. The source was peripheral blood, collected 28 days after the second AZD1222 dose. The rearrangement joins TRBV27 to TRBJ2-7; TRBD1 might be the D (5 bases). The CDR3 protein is CASSSRQPYEQYF. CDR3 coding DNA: TGTGCCAGCAGTTCACGACAGCCCTACGAGCAGTACTTC.